These 28 T cell receptor beta chains came from one sample sequenced in a study of CD8+CD57+ T cells in acquired aplastic anemia. Template material for TCR beta VDJ and CDR3 profiling consisted of genomic DNA. One entry per CDR3 protein results from TCRdb running MiXCR on the reads. The repertoire holds more than 150,000 distinct CDR3 sequences, with 64% as singletons. The sample comprised sorted CD4+, CD8+, or CD8+CD57+ T cells (not recorded which) from PBMCs. The receptors stem from a human donor with severe aplastic anemia or a healthy control (not recorded which).

Note on this clonotype: At one end, the junction sequence differs from germline, possibly due to a read error. This chain connects TRBV19 to TRBJ2-2; 12 bases agree with TRBD2. The CDR3 contains 16 residues. The germline V gene encodes CDR1 LNHDA and CDR2 SQIVND (reference sequence). In DNA form, the CDR3 reads TGCGCCAGTAGTGCGACTAGCGGGAGCGGCACCGGGGAGCTGTTTTTT. Its translation is CASSATSGSGTGELFF.

The genes are TRBV6-5 and TRBJ2-7; D is perhaps TRBD1 (6 bases). Per the germline V gene, CDR1 is MNHEY and CDR2 is SVGAGI. Trimming removed 6 bases from V and 2 bases from J, with 14 bases in between. The CDR3 is made up of 14 amino acids. The CDR3 coding sequence is TGTGCCAGCAGCTCTGGGACATATACCTACGAGCAGTACTTC. Its translation is CASSSGTYTYEQYF.

This rearrangement joins TRBV6-1 to TRBJ1-1; 8 nucleotides align to TRBD1. V lost 5 bases and J lost 4; bases outside the gene matches: 3. Germline V gene lookup returns CDR1 MNHNS and CDR2 SASEGT. CDR3 length: 13 amino acids. CDR3 residues: CASSWTGPTEAFF. The CDR3 coding sequence is TGTGCCAGCAGTTGGACAGGGCCCACTGAAGCTTTCTTT.

This clonotype was seen just once. A read error may produce the germline difference seen at one junction end. The CDR3 loop is CASSPRQVETQYF. CDR3 coding DNA: TGCGCCAGCAGCCCCCGACAGGTAGAGACCCAGTACTTC. The V and J genes are TRBV6-1 and TRBJ2-5, with D possibly matching TRBD1 (6 bases). The CDR3 is 13 amino acids. Germline CDR1 and CDR2: MNHNS and SASEGT.

This chain links TRBV19 with TRBJ2-4; D gene ambiguous. TRBJ2-7 matches the DNA end more closely, so the J call is doubtful. This CDR3 has 13 residues. Germline V gene sequence: CDR1 LNHDA, CDR2 SQIVND (reference sequence). CDR3 amino acids: CASGPHGHYEQYF. In DNA form, the CDR3 reads TGTGCCAGCGGGCCTCACGGGCACTACGAGCAGTACTTC.

The chain couples TRBV18 to TRBJ1-1, with D unresolved. Germline CDR1 KGHSH, CDR2 LQKENI. V was clipped by 8 bases and J by 8 bases, with 9 bases between them. CDR3 length: 10 residues. CDR3 nucleotide sequence: TGTGCCAGCCCTAGCGAGGAAGCTTTCTTT. Amino acids: CASPSEEAFF.

The V call is TRBV5-1, the J call TRBJ2-5; 12 bases agree with TRBD2. V shed 1 base and J 1 base; nucleotides not matched to a gene: 5. The CDR3 is 17 amino acids. Germline-derived CDR1 and CDR2 are SGHRS and YFSETQ. CDR3 amino acids: CASSLSLAGGPQETQYF. In nucleotides, the CDR3 is TGCGCCAGCAGCTTGTCCCTAGCGGGGGGGCCCCAAGAGACCCAGTACTTC.

V gene TRBV6-5 combines with J gene TRBJ2-7; TRBD2 aligns across 7 bases. Unmatched junction bases numbered 3, after V lost 0 bases and J lost 7 bases. The germline V gene has CDR1 MNHEY and CDR2 SVGAGI. CDR3 size: 13 residues. The CDR3 DNA reads as TGTGCCAGCAGTTACTCAACCGGGGGGGAGCAGTACTTC. Its translation: CASSYSTGGEQYF.

This clonotype was recorded a few times. J is TRBJ2-3 and V is TRBV30; perhaps D is TRBD1 or TRBD2 (5 bases each). The V and J ends lost 0 bases and 6 bases respectively, with 13 bases between them. This CDR3 contains 14 residues. Per the germline V gene, CDR1 is GTSNPN and CDR2 is SVGIG (reference sequence). The DNA of the CDR3 is TGTGCCTGGAGTGTTTCCTGGGGGAAGGATACGCAGTATTTT. This gives the protein CAWSVSWGKDTQYF.

This clonotype was observed a few times. The rearrangement joins TRBV7-2 to TRBJ2-7; tentatively, D is TRBD1 (5 bases). Trimming took off 5 bases at V and 2 bases at J, with 16 bases between the two ends. The CDR3 loop spans 15 amino acids. The germline gives CDR1 SGHTA, CDR2 FQGNSA. The CDR3 DNA reads TGTGCCAGCAGCAAGGGGTCAGCGTACGCCTACGAGCAGTACTTC. Translation: CASSKGSAYAYEQYF.

This clonotype was counted many times. The V gene is TRBV29-1, the J gene TRBJ2-5, with a tentative D call TRBD1 (6 bases). The CDR3 length is 14 residues. CDR1 SQVTM and CDR2 ANQGSEA come from the germline V gene. The V end was cut by 6 bases, the J end by 2 bases, with 16 bases between. Here the CDR3 DNA reads TGCAGCGTAGCCGGGACACCTTCTCAAGAGACCCAGTACTTC. Its protein is CSVAGTPSQETQYF.

The table lists this clonotype with many counts. The chain joins TRBV28 to TRBJ1-2, with D uncertain. Germline V gives CDR1 MDHEN, CDR2 SYDVKM. The CDR3 extends over 13 amino acids. V shed 5 bases and J shed 5 bases, with 12 bases lying between them. Here the CDR3 reads CASSPGAAYGYTF. CDR3 DNA sequence: TGTGCCAGCAGTCCCGGAGCAGCTTATGGCTACACCTTC.

The chain has TRBV20-1 and TRBJ2-3; 9 positions match TRBD2. This CDR3 spans 12 amino acids. CDR1 is DFQATT and CDR2 is SNEGSKA in the germline V gene (reference sequence). V lost 6 bases, J lost 4 bases, and 2 bases stayed unmatched. The CDR3 nucleotides are TGCAGTGCGGGACTAGCTTCAGATACGCAGTATTTT. It codes for CSAGLASDTQYF.

This clonotype came up once. The rearrangement uses TRBV7-9 and TRBJ2-7; perhaps D is TRBD1 or TRBD2 (6 bases each). CDR1 and CDR2 (germline): SEHNR, FQNEAQ (reference sequence). Trimming took off 7 bases at V and 0 bases at J, with 22 bases between the two ends. CDR3 size: 17 residues. CDR3 protein: CASTRRGGQASSYEQYF. CDR3 sequence (DNA): TGTGCCAGCACCCGGAGAGGGGGGCAGGCTAGCTCCTACGAGCAGTACTTC.

This sequence joins TRBV7-9 and TRBJ1-5, with unresolved D. Germline CDR1 reads SEHNR; CDR2 reads FQNEAQ (reference sequence). The CDR3 consists of 14 residues. The V end was cut by 6 bases, the J end by 5 bases, with 14 bases between. CDR3 loop: CASSFSPVDQPQHF. DNA for the CDR3: TGTGCCAGCAGTTTTTCGCCAGTCGATCAGCCCCAGCATTTT.

A few counts support this clonotype. A much larger clonotype is one base distant, so this may be a read error. This chain joins TRBV5-4 and TRBJ2-7; maybe TRBD2 (5 bases). The CDR3 runs 14 residues. Per the germline V gene, CDR1 is SGHNT and CDR2 is YYREEE (reference sequence). CDR3 in DNA: TGTACCAGCAGCTTGGGCCTAGCTCTCAACGAGCAGTACTTC. Protein sequence: CTSSLGLALNEQYF.

The chain carries TRBV7-9 and TRBJ2-1; TRBD2 matches 7 bases. Germline CDR1 reads SEHNR; CDR2 reads FQNEAQ (reference sequence). The CDR3 has 17 amino acids. V shed 5 bases, J shed 5 bases, and the junction held 15 bases outside the gene matches. CDR3 sequence (DNA): TGTGCCAGCAGCCCCACGAAAAGCGGGGTCCCCCACAATGAGCAGTTCTTC. It yields the protein CASSPTKSGVPHNEQFF.

V is TRBV2 and J is TRBJ1-5; D remains ambiguous. Between the trimmed V and J ends, which lost 7 bases and 7 bases, there was a span of 14 bases. Germline V lookup: CDR1 SNHLY, CDR2 FYNNEI. This CDR3 has 13 residues. The CDR3 DNA follows: TGTGCCAGCAATAATAGGTTAGGACAGCCCCAGCATTTT. It codes for CASNNRLGQPQHF.

The V call is TRBV29-1, the J call TRBJ2-2, with 9 bases lining up with TRBD1. Germline CDR1 is SQVTM and CDR2 is ANQGSEA. V lost 6 bases and J lost 8; bases outside the gene matches: 7. This CDR3 region has 13 residues. DNA of the CDR3: TGCAGCGTACGACAGGGGGTACGGGGGGAGCTGTTTTTT. Amino acids: CSVRQGVRGELFF.

This chain connects TRBV5-1 to TRBJ2-7; 7 positions match TRBD1. The CDR3 loop spans 13 amino acids. Trimming took 4 bases from V and 6 from J; bases not matched to a gene: 7. Germline V CDR1 and CDR2: SGHRS, YFSETQ. CDR3 sequence: CASSPGTDAEQYF. CDR3 sequence (DNA): TGCGCCAGCAGCCCCGGGACAGATGCCGAGCAGTACTTC.

There are a few counts of this clonotype. This CDR3 is CASTSGGDEQFF. DNA for the CDR3: TGTGCCAGCACTAGCGGGGGTGATGAGCAGTTCTTC. The V and J genes are TRBV12-3 or TRBV12-4 and TRBJ2-1; 10 nucleotides line up with TRBD2. J was trimmed by 8 bases and V by 7 bases; bases with no gene match: 2. The CDR3 runs to 12 residues.

The chain uses TRBV7-9 and TRBJ1-5, with TRBD1 as a possible D gene (5 bases). Looked up from germline, CDR1 is SEHNR and CDR2 is FQNEAQ (reference sequence). CDR3 length equals 14 residues. Trimming removed 3 bases at V and 7 bases at J, with 13 bases between. CDR3 DNA sequence: TGTGCCAGCAGCTTGGGGGGTCATGGGCAGCCCCAGCATTTT. Its translation: CASSLGGHGQPQHF. Full variable domain (outside the CDR3, taken from reference TRBV7-9 and TRBJ1-5): DTGVSQNPRHKITKRGQNVTFRCDPISEHNRLYWYRQTLGQGPEFLTYFQNEAQLEKSRLLSDRFSAERPKGSFSTLEIQRTEQGDSAMYLCASSLGGHGQPQHFGDGTRLSIL.

This sequence joins TRBV9 and TRBJ2-3; 8 bases fit TRBD2. The ends lost 5 bases at V and 8 bases at J; junction bases unmatched: 13. CDR3 length: 15 amino acids. Germline CDR1 and CDR2: SGDLS and YYNGEE. The CDR3, as DNA: TGTGCCAGCAGTTTAACGGGGGGGCCATTAGGTACGCAGTATTTT. Its protein product is CASSLTGGPLGTQYF. Filled out from reference TRBV9 and TRBJ2-3, the complete variable domain reads DSGVTQTPKHLITATGQRVTLRCSPRSGDLSVYWYQQSLDQGLQFLIQYYNGEERAKGNILERFSAQQFPDLHSELNLSSLELGDSALYFCASSLTGGPLGTQYFGPGTRLTVL.

This clonotype was counted many times. The CDR3 is CASSPGTLVGYTF. Written as DNA, the CDR3 is TGTGCCAGCAGCCCCGGGACACTGGTTGGCTACACCTTC. The J gene is TRBJ1-2, the V gene TRBV14, with D possibly TRBD1 on 6 matching bases. V lost 4 bases to trimming and J lost 7 bases, with 13 bases between them. The germline gives CDR1 SGHDN, CDR2 FVKESK. This CDR3 has 13 residues.

The rearrangement joins TRBV4-1 to TRBJ2-2; TRBD1 is a possible D gene (6 bases). The germline V gene has CDR1 MGHRA and CDR2 YSYEKL. The V end was cut by 0 bases, the J end by 8 bases, with 22 bases between. CDR3 length equals 18 residues. The CDR3 loop is CASSQDGAWDNVAGELFF. The CDR3 DNA is TGCGCCAGCAGCCAAGACGGGGCGTGGGACAACGTGGCAGGGGAGCTGTTTTTT.

This clonotype was seen ten or more times. The chain has TRBV19 and TRBJ2-1, with 8 bases fitting TRBD2. CDR1 and CDR2 from the germline V gene are LNHDA and SQIVND (reference sequence). The CDR3 is 14 residues long. V trimming: 4 bases; J trimming: 6 bases; junction bases outside the gene matches: 5. CDR3: CASSNSGDSNEQFF. The CDR3 DNA reads TGTGCCAGTAGTAATAGCGGGGATAGCAATGAGCAGTTCTTC. The whole variable domain, filled in from reference TRBV19 and TRBJ2-1, reads DGGITQSPKYLFRKEGQNVTLSCEQNLNHDAMYWYRQDPGQGLRLIYYSQIVNDFQKGDIAEGYSVSREKKESFPLTVTSAQKNPTAFYLCASSNSGDSNEQFFGPGTRLTVL.

The chain has TRBV7-8 and TRBJ1-1, with D possibly being TRBD1 (6 bases). V was cut by 7 bases and J by 6 bases, with 15 bases left in between. This CDR3 is 13 amino acids long. Germline assignment: CDR1 SGHVS and CDR2 FQNEAQ. CDR3 amino acids: CASTYRVGSEAFF. In nucleotides, the CDR3 is TGTGCCAGCACCTACAGGGTTGGGTCTGAAGCTTTCTTT.

The V and J genes are TRBV20-1 and TRBJ2-5, with D unresolved. The germline V gene has CDR1 DFQATT and CDR2 SNEGSKA (reference sequence). This CDR3 comprises 12 residues. The V end was cut by 5 bases, the J end by 2 bases, with 9 bases between. Here the CDR3 DNA reads TGCAGTGCTCCCTCCCAGCAAGAGACCCAGTACTTC. It specifies CSAPSQQETQYF.